This T cell receptor beta chain was sequenced during a study of graft-versus-host responses after intestinal transplantation. Sequencing used immunoSEQ multiplex PCR; TCRdb keeps in-frame clones, though not all of them. The sample lists some 110,000 clones, more than 80% seen once, with 0.2% to 0.25% in the top ten. This clone has a single count. Its antigen is unidentified. This specimen consisted of unstimulated CD4+ T cells sorted from spleen or lymph node cells, obtained before transplant. The sequence derives from a human donor who was the organ donor for an intestinal transplant.

The CDR3 here is CASSIRRTSVVHEQYF. CDR3 DNA: TGTGCCAGTAGTATCAGGCGGACTAGCGTTGTGCACGAGCAGTACTTC. This rearrangement joins TRBV19 to TRBJ2-7, with 9 bases identical to TRBD2. This CDR3 spans 16 amino acids. The J segment lost 5 bases and the V segment lost 3 bases, leaving 11 bases of the junction unmatched. Germline V CDR1 and CDR2: LNHDA, SQIVND (reference sequence).